One sample yielded the 27 T cell receptor beta chains listed below, sequenced in a study of blood T cell repertoires in COVID-19. Profiled with immunoSEQ multiplex PCR; TCRdb holds only in-frame clones, not every one. The table includes about 130,000 clones, more than 80% detected once. The sequencing sample was made of peripheral blood. All receptors come from a human donor in a cohort sampled during active COVID-19.

For the CDR3, the DNA is TGTGCCAGCAGCCTAGGGACAGCCACCATCTATGGCTACACCTTC. It yields the protein CASSLGTATIYGYTF. The rearrangement joins TRBV7-2 to TRBJ1-2; 7 bases map to TRBD1. Germline V lookup: CDR1 SGHTA, CDR2 FQGNSA. This CDR3 spans 15 amino acids. Losses at the gene ends were 5 bases for V and 4 bases for J; bases not matched to a gene: 10.

V gene TRBV19 combines with J gene TRBJ2-5; the match to TRBD2 covers 9 bases. Germline assignment: CDR1 LNHDA and CDR2 SQIVND (reference sequence). This CDR3 region has 17 residues. The V and J ends lost 4 bases and 2 bases, in that order; junction bases with no gene match: 11. The CDR3: CASSRRPGGRVQETQYF. The CDR3 DNA reads TGTGCCAGTAGTAGACGCCCCGGCGGGAGGGTTCAAGAGACCCAGTACTTC.

V and J are TRBV27 and TRBJ2-5; 8 bases align to TRBD2. Germline trimming cut 5 bases from V and 5 bases from J; bases unmatched to any gene: 7. The CDR3 is 14 amino acids. The germline CDR1 and CDR2 sequences are MNHEY and SMNVEV (reference sequence). CDR3 amino acids: CASSPGGVWETQYF. The CDR3 DNA reads TGTGCCAGCAGTCCCGGGGGGGTTTGGGAGACCCAGTACTTC.

The chain recombines TRBV2 with TRBJ2-3; 10 bases line up with TRBD2. This CDR3 comprises 15 residues. Trimming cost V 6 bases and J 4 bases; bases outside gene matches: 7. The germline V gene encodes CDR1 SNHLY and CDR2 FYNNEI. The CDR3 sequence is CASSAGLAPSDTQYF. CDR3 DNA: TGTGCCAGCAGCGCGGGACTAGCGCCATCAGATACGCAGTATTTT.

This clone has a handful of counts. The CDR3 nucleotides are TGTGCCAGCAGCAAAGGACCGGGACTAGCGGAGTACGAGCAGTACGTC. It encodes CASSKGPGLAEYEQYV. This chain links TRBV21-1 with TRBJ2-7; the DNA was not used to check the table's D call, TRBD2. TRBV21-1 is given as a pseudogene. This CDR3 has 16 residues.

This rearrangement joins TRBV11-2 to TRBJ1-1, with 7 positions matching TRBD1. Germline V gives CDR1 SGHAT, CDR2 FQNNGV. The length of the CDR3 is 13 residues. The V gene end was trimmed by 8 bases and the J gene end by 6 bases; junction bases not matched to a gene: 9. Here the CDR3 DNA reads TGTGCCAGCCAAGGACAGGTTGTCCCTGAAGCTTTCTTT. It encodes CASQGQVVPEAFF.

This clone was counted at least ten times. The chain carries TRBV5-6 and TRBJ1-2, with 8 nucleotides matching TRBD1. The CDR3 has 15 amino acids. The V gene end was trimmed by 4 bases and the J gene end by 8 bases; junction bases not matched to a gene: 13. Germline values: CDR1 SGHDT, CDR2 YYEEEE. The CDR3 DNA is TGTGCCAGCAGCCCCACTCAGGGGGCGCGTCGAGGCTACACCTTC. It specifies CASSPTQGARRGYTF.

This chain uses TRBV5-4 with TRBJ2-4; no clear D gene. The CDR3 consists of 14 residues. V was trimmed by 0 bases and J by 0 bases, leaving 4 bases between them. Germline-derived CDR1 and CDR2 are SGHNT and YYREEE (reference sequence). The CDR3 region is CASSLDRAKNIQYF. CDR3 DNA sequence: TGTGCCAGCAGCTTGGACAGAGCCAAAAACATTCAGTACTTC.

The V and J genes are TRBV13 and TRBJ2-7; D unclear. CDR3 length: 11 amino acids. Trimming stripped 2 bases from V and 6 bases from J, with 5 bases between. The germline V gene has CDR1 PRHDT and CDR2 FYEKMQ (reference sequence). The DNA of the CDR3 is TGTGCCAGCAGCTTAAATCGCGAGCAGTACTTC. Translated: CASSLNREQYF.

The chain couples TRBV5-1 to TRBJ2-7, with D perhaps TRBD1 (6 bases). The CDR3 sequence is 15 residues long. The germline V gene has CDR1 SGHRS and CDR2 YFSETQ. The ends were cut back, 0 bases at V and 3 bases at J, with 13 bases in the middle. In nucleotides, the CDR3 is TGCGCCAGCAGCTTGGACGGGACACAACTCTACGAGCAGTACTTC. This encodes CASSLDGTQLYEQYF.

The V gene is TRBV6-2 or TRBV6-3, the J gene TRBJ1-1, with unresolved D. This CDR3 region has 11 residues. Germline loops: CDR1 MNHEY, CDR2 SVGEGT. The V and J ends lost 5 bases and 11 bases respectively, with 12 bases between them. The CDR3 protein is CASSHGSAAFF. CDR3 DNA sequence: TGTGCCAGCAGTCACGGGTCCGCGGCTTTCTTT.

J is TRBJ1-2 and V is TRBV21-1. TRBV21-1 is given as a pseudogene. The CDR3 length is 15 residues. CDR3 region: CASSPPIVAYYGYTF. The DNA of the CDR3 is TGTGCCAGCAGCCCACCGATCGTAGCCTACTATGGCTACACCTTC.

This chain links TRBV5-4 with TRBJ2-3, with TRBD1 identical over 8 bases. The CDR3 has 15 amino acids. V shed 7 bases and J 4 bases; nucleotides not matched to a gene: 11. Germline V gene data show CDR1 as SGHNT and CDR2 as YYREEE (reference sequence). The CDR3 region is CASHSFQGAADTQYF. CDR3 coding DNA: TGTGCCAGCCATTCCTTTCAGGGGGCCGCAGATACGCAGTATTTT.

This clone was seen more than once but under ten times. The rearrangement joins TRBV18 to TRBJ2-4; possibly TRBD2 for D (5 bases). V was shortened by 3 bases and J by 3 bases, with 9 bases between the two germline ends. The CDR3 is made up of 14 amino acids. CDR1 is KGHSH, CDR2 LQKENI, per germline. Written as DNA, the CDR3 is TGTGCCAGCTCACCGTCTCGGGACAAAAACATTCAGTACTTC. Translating gives CASSPSRDKNIQYF.

The chain joins TRBV9 to TRBJ2-5, with 8 bases lining up with TRBD2. Unmatched junction bases numbered 8, after V lost 0 bases and J lost 4 bases. The CDR3 loop spans 16 amino acids. The germline V gene encodes CDR1 SGDLS and CDR2 YYNGEE. The CDR3 here is CASSVAWGGGRETQYF. The CDR3 DNA follows: TGTGCCAGCAGCGTAGCTTGGGGCGGGGGGCGAGAGACCCAGTACTTC.

The chain links TRBV6-1 to TRBJ2-7, with D possibly TRBD1 on 6 matching bases. Germline loops: CDR1 MNHNS, CDR2 SASEGT. The CDR3 has 17 amino acids. V was clipped by 2 bases and J by 3 bases, with 20 bases between them. The CDR3 loop reads CASSESAGARGFYEQYF. CDR3 DNA sequence: TGTGCCAGCAGTGAATCGGCAGGGGCAAGGGGATTCTACGAGCAGTACTTC.

The chain combines TRBV5-4 with TRBJ2-3, with unresolved D. Germline-derived CDR1 and CDR2 are SGHNT and YYREEE (reference sequence). Trimming left V 4 bases short and J 0 bases short, with 12 bases between. The CDR3 length is 15 residues. In nucleotides, the CDR3 is TGTGCCAGCAGCCCCGTGGTAACTAGCACAGATACGCAGTATTTT. Translation gives CASSPVVTSTDTQYF.

Turning to this clone: Different DNA sequences within this sample yield the same CDR3. The chain joins TRBV20-1 to TRBJ1-1; no definite D call. The CDR3 has 10 amino acids. V was pared by 6 bases and J by 4 bases, with 6 bases between. Looked up from germline, CDR1 is DFQATT and CDR2 is SNEGSKA (reference sequence). In DNA form, the CDR3 reads TGCAGTGCCCTCTTCACTGAAGCTTTCTTT. As protein: CSALFTEAFF.

This clone has only one observation. This chain connects TRBV30 to TRBJ1-2; no reliable D call. CDR1 and CDR2 from the germline V gene are GTSNPN and SVGIG (reference sequence). CDR3 size: 14 residues. Trimming took off 1 base at V and 1 base at J, with 10 bases between the two ends. The CDR3, as DNA: TGTGCCTGGAGTGGCCTTCAGGTTAACTATGGCTACACCTTC. Protein sequence: CAWSGLQVNYGYTF.

This rearrangement joins TRBV14 to TRBJ1-2; 7 bases are a match to TRBD1. The CDR3 has 13 residues. CDR1 is SGHDN, CDR2 FVKESK, per germline. Trimming at V came to 4 bases and at J to 7 bases, leaving 6 bases not matched to a gene. Written as DNA, the CDR3 is TGTGCCAGCAGCCGTAGAGGGGGCTTTGGCTACACCTTC. Translating gives CASSRRGGFGYTF.

The chain links TRBV5-1 to TRBJ2-5, with 9 bases matching TRBD2. Trimming cost V 4 bases and J 2 bases; bases outside gene matches: 9. The germline V gene has CDR1 SGHRS and CDR2 YFSETQ. This CDR3 is 16 amino acids long. The CDR3 nucleotides read TGCGCCAGCAGCCGTTGGGCTAGCGGGGCGCAAGAGACCCAGTACTTC. Its translation: CASSRWASGAQETQYF.

Only one count was recorded for this clone. V usage is TRBV7-2 and J usage is TRBJ2-7; a weak D match, TRBD2 (7 bases). The germline gives CDR1 SGHTA, CDR2 FQGNSA. Trimming stripped 5 bases from V and 7 bases from J, with 21 bases between. This CDR3 is built from 15 residues. The CDR3 loop is CASSPSPRAGAEQYF. The CDR3 region has the DNA TGTGCCAGCAGCCCATCCCCCAGGGCGGGGGCAGAGCAGTACTTC.

In regard to this clone: Mismatch with germline at one junction end may stem from a read error. CDR3 loop: CASSNSGTSYNEQFF. CDR3 DNA: TGTGCCAGCAGTAACTCCGGGACTTCCTACAATGAGCAGTTCTTC. The chain joins TRBV6-5 to TRBJ2-1, with D possibly being TRBD2 (6 bases). The CDR3 contains 15 residues. CDR1 is MNHEY and CDR2 is SVGAGI in the germline V gene.

The chain recombines TRBV2 with TRBJ2-1; 8 bases are shared with TRBD2. The V gene end was trimmed by 8 bases and the J gene end by 10 bases; junction bases not matched to a gene: 10. Germline lookup yields CDR1 SNHLY and CDR2 FYNNEI. The CDR3 has 13 residues. The CDR3 region is CASGWTSIGEQFF. The DNA for the CDR3 is TGTGCCAGCGGTTGGACTAGCATCGGGGAGCAGTTCTTC.

The chain couples TRBV7-2 to TRBJ2-5, with 8 nucleotides matching TRBD2. Germline loops: CDR1 SGHTA, CDR2 FQGNSA. With 1 base clipped from V and 4 bases from J, the junction kept 14 bases outside the gene matches. There are 18 residues in the CDR3. For the CDR3, the DNA is TGTGCCAGCAGCTTAGTGGCCCAACGAACGGGGGGGCTAGAGACCCAGTACTTC. This sequence encodes CASSLVAQRTGGLETQYF. Supplemented by reference TRBV7-2 and TRBJ2-5, the full variable domain reads GAGVSQSPSNKVTEKGKDVELRCDPISGHTALYWYRQSLGQGLEFLIYFQGNSAPDKSGLPSDRFSAERTGGSVSTLTIQRTQQEDSAVYLCASSLVAQRTGGLETQYFGPGTRLLVL.

The chain is built from TRBV3-1 (or the pseudogene TRBV3-2) and TRBJ2-7; unclear D gene. Germline V gene data show CDR1 as LGHDT and CDR2 as YNNKEL (reference sequence). This CDR3 is built from 12 residues. Trimming removed 1 base at V and 6 bases at J, with 7 bases between. CDR3 bases: TGTGCCAGCAGCCAAGCTAGAAGCGAGCAGTACTTC. It specifies CASSQARSEQYF.

The chain carries TRBV18 and TRBJ1-1; 11 bases map to TRBD1. Unmatched junction bases numbered 12, after V lost 4 bases and J lost 5 bases. Germline assignment: CDR1 KGHSH and CDR2 LQKENI. The CDR3 runs to 17 residues. The CDR3 reads CASSRPGTGGLWTEAFF. The CDR3 bases are TGTGCCAGCTCACGCCCTGGGACAGGGGGTTTGTGGACTGAAGCTTTCTTT.